Below are 30 T cell receptor beta chains sequenced from a single sample in a study of T cell repertoires and leukemia-associated antigens. The antigens these receptors bind are not known. TCRdb analysed the 5' RACE reads with MiXCR anew, one entry per CDR3 protein. Counted here are over 10,000 distinct CDR3 sequences, roughly two fifths occurring once; the ten biggest clones make up about a third. Sequenced: CD3+ T cells sorted from blood and cultured. These receptors originate from a female donor in good health.

There are a few counts of this clonotype. As the CDR3 is not closed by the conserved phenylalanine or tryptophan, this likely results from a read error. This chain links TRBV28 with TRBJ2-5; 10 bases line up with TRBD2. Unmatched junction bases numbered 8, after V lost 3 bases and J lost 4 bases. CDR3 length: 16 amino acids. Germline loops: CDR1 MDHEN, CDR2 SYDVKM. CDR3: CASSLLVAGGGETQYS. CDR3 in DNA: TGTGCCAGCAGTTTGCTGGTAGCGGGAGGTGGAGAGACCCAGTACTCT.

The CDR3 region has the DNA TGCAGTGCCGAACGGAGGACTAGCGGACAAGAGACCCAGTACTTC. The encoded protein is CSAERRTSGQETQYF. The V and J genes are TRBV20-1 and TRBJ2-5, with 10 bases that match TRBD2. The CDR3 sequence is 15 residues long. Germline assignment: CDR1 DFQATT and CDR2 SNEGSKA (reference sequence). V dropped 6 bases and J dropped 2; count of bases not matched to a gene: 9.

V usage is TRBV24-1 and J usage is TRBJ2-7; TRBD1 might be the D (5 bases). The CDR3 length is 16 residues. CDR1 is KGHDR, CDR2 SFDVKD, per germline. Trimming removed 6 bases at V and 7 bases at J, with 24 bases between. Here the CDR3 DNA reads TGTGCCACCAGTTTGGAGACAGTCAGCACCATAGGGGAGCAGTACTTC. It translates to CATSLETVSTIGEQYF.

By sample fraction, this clonotype is medium-sized. The chain couples TRBV6-5 to TRBJ2-2; perhaps TRBD1 as D (5 bases). Germline V gene sequence: CDR1 MNHEY, CDR2 SVGAGI. V lost 5 bases and J lost 3, with 16 bases in between. The CDR3 has 16 residues. The CDR3 DNA sequence: TGTGCCAGCAGTAAACGCAGGGATCTTCACACCGGGGAGCTGTTTTTT. Protein: CASSKRRDLHTGELFF.

J is TRBJ2-7 and V is TRBV6-6; no definite D call. The germline CDR1 and CDR2 sequences are MNHNY and SVGAGI (reference sequence). The CDR3 is 11 amino acids. V was shortened by 7 bases and J by 1 base, with 5 bases between the two germline ends. The CDR3 region has the DNA TGTGCCAGCATCATATCCTACGAGCAGTACTTC. This codes for CASIISYEQYF.

In its sample, this clonotype was seen many times. The rearrangement uses TRBV6-1 and TRBJ1-1; 8 nucleotides agree with TRBD1. The V segment lost 6 bases and the J segment 5 bases; nucleotides outside the gene matches: 8. Germline CDR1 is MNHNS and CDR2 is SASEGT. This CDR3 is 14 amino acids long. In nucleotides, the CDR3 is TGTGCCAGCAGAACCACAGGGGGAGGAACTGAAGCTTTCTTT. Residues: CASRTTGGGTEAFF.

The chain links TRBV7-3 to TRBJ2-7; 11 nucleotides match TRBD1. Germline trimming cut 5 bases from V and 6 bases from J; bases unmatched to any gene: 3. The CDR3 covers 13 residues. The germline CDR1 and CDR2 sequences are SGHTA and FQGTGA. In nucleotides, the CDR3 is TGTGCCAGCAGCCGGACAGGGGGCAGCGAGCAGTACTTC. Translated, it gives CASSRTGGSEQYF.

The sample holds many counts of this clonotype. The CDR3 DNA is TGTGCCAGCAGCCAAGTGGCCCGGGACGGTGACACTGAAGCTTTCTTT. As protein: CASSQVARDGDTEAFF. J is TRBJ1-1 and V is TRBV4-2; D is perhaps TRBD1 (5 bases). Germline V gives CDR1 LGHNA, CDR2 YNFKEQ. V lost 1 base and J lost 3, with 15 bases in between. The CDR3 has 16 amino acids.

This clonotype was observed a handful of times. The chain joins TRBV10-3 to TRBJ2-7, with D possibly TRBD1 on 6 matching bases. From germline, CDR1 is ENHRY and CDR2 SYGVKD. Trimming took 10 bases from V and 6 from J, leaving 19 bases between them. The CDR3 sequence is 13 residues long. The CDR3 DNA is TGTGCCACGGACGACAGGTTGGACCGCGAGCAGTACTTC. This gives the protein CATDDRLDREQYF.

This chain uses TRBV29-1 with TRBJ2-2; no clear D gene. The germline CDR1 and CDR2 sequences are SQVTM and ANQGSEA. With 7 bases removed from V and 0 bases from J, the gap between germline ends came to 12 bases. The CDR3 consists of 14 residues. CDR3 coding DNA: TGCAGCGCCGCTGAGAGGACGAACACCGGGGAGCTGTTTTTT. It specifies CSAAERTNTGELFF.

This clonotype counts as medium-sized (0.01 to 0.1%). The gene calls are TRBV7-9 and TRBJ1-3, with 9 bases fitting TRBD1. Germline assignment: CDR1 SEHNR and CDR2 FQNEAQ (reference sequence). The length of the CDR3 is 16 residues. V trimming: 2 bases; J trimming: 5 bases; junction bases outside the gene matches: 7. The chain's CDR3 is CASSLTGQGKRNTIYF. Here the CDR3 DNA reads TGTGCCAGCAGCTTAACCGGACAGGGGAAGAGAAACACCATATATTTT.

This clonotype came up many times. This chain connects TRBV4-3 to TRBJ2-3; no clear D. The CDR3 loop spans 23 amino acids. Germline values: CDR1 LGHNA, CDR2 YSLEER. The V end lost 0 bases, the J end lost 4 bases, and 35 bases lay between the germline ends. As DNA, the CDR3 is TGCGCCAGCAGCCAAGATAGAAGGAATAATGCCCAACTCTTCCCCGGATGGTCAGATACGCAGTATTTT. Protein sequence: CASSQDRRNNAQLFPGWSDTQYF.

The chain couples TRBV13 to TRBJ1-1, with D unclear. The V end was cut by 3 bases, the J end by 0 bases, with 5 bases between. Germline V gives CDR1 PRHDT, CDR2 FYEKMQ (reference sequence). The CDR3 consists of 13 residues. CDR3 loop: CASSFAMNTEAFF. The DNA for the CDR3 is TGTGCCAGCAGCTTCGCGATGAACACTGAAGCTTTCTTT.

Sample share makes this clonotype medium-sized. V and J are TRBV7-6 and TRBJ2-1, with D perhaps matching TRBD2 (5 bases). CDR3 length: 12 residues. V lost 5 bases and J 10 bases, leaving 12 bases between the germline ends. The germline V gene has CDR1 SGHVS and CDR2 FNYEAQ. The CDR3 region has the DNA TGTGCCAGCAGCCCCGGGGTTGAGGAGCAGTTCTTC. Translated: CASSPGVEEQFF.

V usage is TRBV24-1 and J usage is TRBJ2-3; 7 positions agree with TRBD2. The length of the CDR3 is 14 residues. V lost 8 bases, J lost 2 bases, and 6 bases stayed unmatched. In germline, CDR1 is KGHDR, CDR2 SFDVKD. The CDR3 bases are TGTGCCACCATGGGCGGGAGAGACACAGATACGCAGTATTTT. It encodes CATMGGRDTDTQYF.

With regard to this clonotype: This may arise from a read error, as a much more abundant clone is one base away. The chain combines TRBV7-9 with TRBJ1-2; D may be TRBD1 (6 bases). CDR1 and CDR2 from the germline V gene are SEHNR and FQNEAQ (reference sequence). There are 13 residues in the CDR3. The CDR3 loop reads CASSSTGNYGYAF. The CDR3 bases are TGTGCCAGCAGCAGCACAGGGAACTATGGCTACGCCTTC.

By frequency in the sample, this clonotype is medium-sized (0.01 to 0.1%). CDR3: CSAAPGLPGPQYF. The DNA for the CDR3 is TGCAGTGCTGCGCCGGGTCTCCCAGGGCCCCAGTACTTC. This chain joins TRBV20-1 and TRBJ2-5; tentative D call: TRBD1 (5 bases). The V end was cut by 5 bases, the J end by 9 bases, with 19 bases between. This CDR3 has 13 residues. Germline CDR1 DFQATT, CDR2 SNEGSKA (reference sequence).

The V gene is TRBV3-1, the J gene TRBJ2-7, with a weak D call TRBD2 (5 bases). This CDR3 is built from 12 residues. Trimming shortened V by 1 base and J by 7 bases, and 8 bases separated the two germline ends. Per germline, CDR1 LGHDT and CDR2 YNNKEL (reference sequence). CDR3 bases: TGTGCCAGCAGCCAAGGGCCGGGAGAGCAGTACTTC. It is translated as CASSQGPGEQYF.

The chain combines TRBV7-2 with TRBJ2-5; D is unresolved. The germline V and J ends were trimmed by 5 bases and 4 bases, with 20 bases remaining between them. The CDR3 totals 16 residues. Germline V gene lookup returns CDR1 SGHTA and CDR2 FQGNSA. DNA of the CDR3: TGTGCCAGCAGCAAAACGATAGGTGTGGGATCAGAGACCCAGTACTTC. It yields the protein CASSKTIGVGSETQYF.

This sequence joins TRBV28 and TRBJ1-2; D perhaps matches TRBD1 (6 bases). Germline lookup yields CDR1 MDHEN and CDR2 SYDVKM. This CDR3 comprises 16 residues. The V end lost 5 bases, the J end lost 5 bases, and 21 bases lay between the germline ends. CDR3 protein: CASSPPVAGADYGYTF. CDR3 in DNA: TGTGCCAGCAGTCCTCCGGTGGCAGGGGCTGATTATGGCTACACCTTC.

The chain has TRBV11-2 and TRBJ2-4; 7 nucleotides line up with TRBD1. The CDR3 has 14 residues. Germline V gene sequence: CDR1 SGHAT, CDR2 FQNNGV. J was trimmed by 6 bases and V by 4 bases; bases with no gene match: 6. The CDR3 reads CASSSPRTGNIQYF. The CDR3 nucleotides read TGTGCCAGCAGCTCCCCCCGGACAGGAAACATTCAGTACTTC. Looking up the rest from reference TRBV11-2 and TRBJ2-4 gives the full variable domain: EAGVAQSPRYKIIEKRQSVAFWCNPISGHATLYWYQQILGQGPKLLIQFQNNGVVDDSQLPKDRFSAERLKGVDSTLKIQPAKLEDSAVYLCASSSPRTGNIQYFGAGTRLSVL.

As concerns this clonotype: The CDR3 does not end in the conserved phenylalanine or tryptophan, so this is likely a read error. CDR3 DNA sequence: TGTGCCAGCAGAGGGACCGGGGAGCTGTTTTAT. This encodes CASRGTGELFY. The chain employs TRBV11-2 and TRBJ2-2; D unresolved. Trimming shortened V by 6 bases and J by 5 bases, and 4 bases separated the two germline ends. This CDR3 is built from 11 residues. Germline CDR1 and CDR2: SGHAT and FQNNGV.

This clonotype ranks as medium-sized. The chain uses TRBV5-1 and TRBJ1-2; D is undetermined. Germline V gene data show CDR1 as SGHRS and CDR2 as YFSETQ. The V end lost 4 bases, the J end lost 2 bases, and 12 bases lay between the germline ends. CDR3 size: 14 residues. CDR3 protein: CASSPSPGNYGYTF. In nucleotides, the CDR3 is TGCGCCAGCAGCCCCAGTCCTGGCAACTATGGCTACACCTTC.

The chain has TRBV18 and TRBJ1-5, with 7 bases lining up with TRBD1. The closer fit of TRBJ2-3 to the DNA end suggests the J call may be wrong. Germline V CDR1 and CDR2: KGHSH, LQKENI. This CDR3 has 14 residues. CDR3 sequence (DNA): TGTGCCAGCTCACCCAGCCAGGGGGATCAGCCCCAGTATTTT. This codes for CASSPSQGDQPQYF.

This clonotype was counted a few times. This sequence joins TRBV7-8 and TRBJ2-7, with D possibly called TRBD1 or TRBD2 (5 bases each). The germline V and J ends were trimmed by 4 bases and 1 base, with 8 bases remaining between them. The CDR3 runs to 13 residues. Germline V gene sequence: CDR1 SGHVS, CDR2 FQNEAQ. The CDR3 DNA reads as TGTGCCAGCAGCTCGGGGCCATCCTACGAGCAGTACTTC. Translating gives CASSSGPSYEQYF.

This clonotype is judged medium-sized. The V call is TRBV19, the J call TRBJ1-2; D is possibly TRBD1 (6 bases). V lost 7 bases and J 1 base, leaving 16 bases between the germline ends. Per the germline V gene, CDR1 is LNHDA and CDR2 is SQIVND (reference sequence). The CDR3 length is 15 residues. CDR3 loop: CASKWGPALNYGYTF. Written as DNA, the CDR3 is TGTGCCAGTAAATGGGGGCCAGCCCTTAACTATGGCTACACCTTC. The full variable domain, its missing parts supplied by reference TRBV19 and TRBJ1-2, is DGGITQSPKYLFRKEGQNVTLSCEQNLNHDAMYWYRQDPGQGLRLIYYSQIVNDFQKGDIAEGYSVSREKKESFPLTVTSAQKNPTAFYLCASKWGPALNYGYTFGSGTRLTVV.

This rearrangement joins TRBV12-3 or TRBV12-4 to TRBJ2-7, with TRBD1 identical over 10 bases. Matching the DNA end better, TRBJ2-1 makes the J call doubtful. The length of the CDR3 is 14 residues. CDR3 sequence: CASTTTGGIYEQFF. The CDR3 nucleotides are TGTGCCAGCACTACGACAGGGGGCATCTACGAGCAGTTCTTC.

The V call is TRBV28, the J call TRBJ1-3; TRBD1 matches at 7 bases. Per germline, CDR1 MDHEN and CDR2 SYDVKM. CDR3 length: 14 residues. Unmatched junction bases numbered 7, after V lost 7 bases and J lost 4 bases. The CDR3 sequence: CASTMGGGGNTIYF. The CDR3 bases are TGTGCCAGCACCATGGGAGGGGGCGGAAACACCATATATTTT. Using reference TRBV28 and TRBJ1-3 for the parts outside the CDR3, the full variable domain is DVKVTQSSRYLVKRTGEKVFLECVQDMDHENMFWYRQDPGLGLRLIYFSYDVKMKEKGDIPEGYSVSREKKERFSLILESASTNQTSMYLCASTMGGGGNTIYFGEGSWLTVV.

The chain combines TRBV7-3 with TRBJ2-7; TRBD2 aligns across 10 bases. The trim removed 5 bases at V and 4 bases at J, leaving 5 bases unmatched. This CDR3 contains 14 residues. Germline-derived CDR1 and CDR2 are SGHTA and FQGTGA. CDR3 sequence reads: CASSGGLANYEQYF. The CDR3 DNA reads TGTGCCAGCAGCGGGGGACTAGCGAATTACGAGCAGTACTTC.

The chain's CDR3 is CSARGGTSGDNSPLHF. The DNA of the CDR3 is TGCAGTGCTAGAGGGGGCACTTCGGGCGATAATTCACCCCTCCACTTT. The chain employs TRBV20-1 and TRBJ1-6, with D possibly being TRBD1 (5 bases). The germline V gene has CDR1 DFQATT and CDR2 SNEGSKA (reference sequence). The CDR3 is made up of 16 amino acids. V was shortened by 1 base and J by 5 bases, with 15 bases between the two germline ends.